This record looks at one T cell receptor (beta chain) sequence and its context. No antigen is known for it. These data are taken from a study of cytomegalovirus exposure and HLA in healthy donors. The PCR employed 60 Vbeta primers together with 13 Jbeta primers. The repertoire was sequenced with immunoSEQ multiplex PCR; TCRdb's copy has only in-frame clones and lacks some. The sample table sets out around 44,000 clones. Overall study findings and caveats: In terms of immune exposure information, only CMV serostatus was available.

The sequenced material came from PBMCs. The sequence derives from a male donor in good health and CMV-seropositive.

The CDR3 loop reads CASTNVNRDRDNQPQHF. CDR3 nucleotides: TGTGCCAGTACCAACGTAAACCGGGACAGGGACAATCAGCCCCAGCATTTT. This chain uses TRBV19 with TRBJ1-5; 9 nucleotides match TRBD1. The V gene's germline CDR1 is LNHDA and CDR2 SQIVND (reference sequence). With V trimmed by 7 bases and J by 3 bases, 13 bases remained unmatched. The CDR3 covers 17 residues.